This TCR beta chain was found in a study of CD8+ T cells in alopecia areata (dated 2018 in TCRdb). About the investigation overall: The treated patients took part in an open-label pilot trial in which moderate-to-severe alopecia areata was treated with oral tofacitinib at 5 to 10 mg twice daily. Patients stayed on tofacitinib for 6 to 18 months and then had 6 months of follow-up off drug so that delayed response and recurrence could be assessed. In treated patients, disease severity was measured using the SALT score, which gives the percentage of scalp surface area affected. The study used high-throughput TCRbeta sequencing to examine T cell clonal expansion in alopecia areata, in both the C3H/HeJ mouse model and human patients. Scalp tissue and sorted CD4+ and CD8+ peripheral blood T cells from patchy and totalis/universalis alopecia areata patients and from healthy controls were covered by human TCRbeta sequencing. Biopsies were taken from tofacitinib-treated patients at baseline and at 4 and 24 weeks of treatment, and a later scalp biopsy was taken in several of the tofacitinib-treated patients. Scalp clonality was compared across normal scalp (n=4), patchy alopecia areata scalp (n=8), and alopecia totalis/universalis scalp (n=8). RNA was extracted with the PAXgene miRNA kit for fixed scalp, the miRNeasy kit for PBMCs, and the RNeasy kit for mouse skin. Amplification of TCRbeta CDR3 regions was done by immunoSEQ multiplex PCR using 35 Vbeta forward primers and 13 Jbeta reverse primers. The paper as a whole reports these results and caveats: Shared TCR sequences between patients were less evident than in mice, which may be partly attributable to HLA diversity in the patient population. Scalp TCR repertoire analysis is complicated because resident alphabeta T cells in normal human skin are also sequenced, whereas mouse skin is dominated by gammadelta T cells. During tofacitinib treatment, many expanded lesional clones remained in scalp and blood, and this persistence may partly explain relapse after treatment is stopped. Higher clonality and more expanded CD8+ clones were observed in lesional scalp than in normal scalp, particularly in alopecia totalis/universalis, a finding suggestive of antigenic drive. Scalp clonality and the number of expanded CD8+ clones among the top 100 scalp clones were significantly decreased by tofacitinib. The treated cohort was small, with a single nonresponder, so links between baseline CD8+ expansion and response need larger studies.

Library creation used the immunoSEQ multiplex PCR assay. To provide template for TCR sequencing, every sample had RNA extracted and reverse transcribed into cDNA. SuperScript III was used for first-strand cDNA synthesis, primed with a 2:1 mix of oligo-dT and random hexamers. A synthetic immune receptor repertoire was used to gauge amplification bias, and whatever bias remained was removed computationally. Per the source publication's procedure: Raw reads were preprocessed to remove errors, and CDR3 was defined according to IMGT conventions as the region from the conserved cysteine to phenylalanine. Clonality was computed as 1 minus the Shannon entropy, with the entropy normalized by log2 of the number of productive unique TCRs. Whether scalp clones were CD4 or CD8 was inferred by matching scalp TCRbeta sequences against CD4 and CD8 repertoires sorted from blood. TCRdb mirrors the immuneACCESS table, restricted to in-frame sequences. Some clones are absent from its copies; in checked studies, under half trace to an unresolved V gene, and the reason for the others is unknown. The DNA was the basis for D and trimming; V, J and clone size are from that table. Within this sample are around 270,000 clones, with 58% of them counted one time only. The top ten hold under 2% of the sample.

According to the study, the label for this sample's time point signals: around 22 weeks on oral tofacitinib. Taken with the paper, the label for treatment or condition translates to: oral pan-JAK inhibitor, 5-10 mg twice daily. From alopecia areata patients, peripheral blood was collected along with lesional scalp punch biopsies. PBMCs were isolated by density centrifugation and stained for CD3, CD4 and CD8, after which CD4+ and CD8+ T cells were sorted on a FACSAria. According to the germline V gene (reference sequence), CDR1 reads PRHDT and CDR2 reads FYEKMQ. Taken from cysteine to phenylalanine, the CDR3 has 13 residues. The sequence is cut down to CDR3 DNA, 39 bases in frame from base 1. Trimming at the junction amounts to 3 bases on V and 2 bases on J, and the germline ends lie 5 bases apart. On this clone itself: No cognate antigen has been identified for it. Base qualities are missing; no much larger clone stands one base away.

The V and J segments used are TRBV13 and TRBJ1-3, with the D gene not clear enough to name. This receptor was taken from a human donor with alopecia areata. Sequencing was performed on CD4+ T cells sorted from blood, taken at week 24, from a patient treated with tofacitinib. The CDR3: CASSFEAGNTIYF. The bases are TGTGCCAGCAGCTTTGAGGCTGGAAACACCATATATTTT.